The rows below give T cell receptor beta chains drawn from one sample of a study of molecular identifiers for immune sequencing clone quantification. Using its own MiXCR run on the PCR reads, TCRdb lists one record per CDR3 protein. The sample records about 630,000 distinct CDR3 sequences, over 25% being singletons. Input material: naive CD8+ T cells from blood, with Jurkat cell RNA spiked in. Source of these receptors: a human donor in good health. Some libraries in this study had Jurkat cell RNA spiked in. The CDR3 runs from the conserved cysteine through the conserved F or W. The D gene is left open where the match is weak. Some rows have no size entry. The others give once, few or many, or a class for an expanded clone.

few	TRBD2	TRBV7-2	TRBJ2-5	CASSIGLAGVETQYF	TGTGCCAGCAGCATAGGACTAGCGGGAGTAGAGACCCAGTACTTC
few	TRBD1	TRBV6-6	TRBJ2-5	CASRRDRHDQETQYF	TGTGCCAGCAGGCGGGACAGGCACGACCAAGAGACCCAGTACTTC
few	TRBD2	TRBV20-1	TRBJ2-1	CSASRREGHRDEQFF	TGCAGTGCTAGCCGACGGGAGGGTCATCGGGATGAGCAGTTCTTC
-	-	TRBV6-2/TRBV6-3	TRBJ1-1	CTNSYYAGNTEAFF	TGTACCAACAGTTACTATGCAGGGAACACTGAAGCTTTCTTT
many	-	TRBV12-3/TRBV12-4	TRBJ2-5	CASSLWRFETQYF	TGTGCCAGCAGTTTATGGAGGTTCGAGACCCAGTACTTC
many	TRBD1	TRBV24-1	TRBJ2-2	CATSDLGQGTGELFF	TGTGCCACCAGTGATTTGGGACAGGGCACCGGGGAGCTGTTTTTT
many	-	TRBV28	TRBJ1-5	CASSLSTSVQPQHF	TGTGCCAGCAGTTTATCGACCTCAGTCCAGCCCCAGCATTTT
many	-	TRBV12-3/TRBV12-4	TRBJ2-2	CASSPAGQSGELFF	TGTGCCAGCAGTCCTGCAGGTCAATCCGGGGAGCTGTTTTTT
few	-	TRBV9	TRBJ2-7	CASSVGAVPVYEQYF	TGTGCCAGCAGCGTAGGGGCAGTTCCCGTCTACGAGCAGTACTTC
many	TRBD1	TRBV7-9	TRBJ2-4	CASSRTGSDQNIQYF	TGTGCCAGCAGCCGGACAGGGAGTGATCAAAACATTCAGTACTTC
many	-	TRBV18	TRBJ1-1	CASSPPARMNTEAFF	TGTGCCAGCTCACCACCAGCAAGGATGAACACTGAAGCTTTCTTT
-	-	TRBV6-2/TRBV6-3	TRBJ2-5	CASSYSVGAETQYF	TGTGCCAGCAGTTACTCGGTTGGCGCAGAGACCCAGTACTTC
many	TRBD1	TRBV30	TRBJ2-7	CAWTISTGGYEQYF	TGTGCCTGGACCATCTCGACAGGGGGTTACGAGCAGTACTTC
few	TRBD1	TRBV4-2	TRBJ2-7	CASSETGTAYEQYF	TGTGCCAGCAGCGAAACCGGGACAGCCTACGAGCAGTACTTC
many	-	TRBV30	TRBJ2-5	CAWTAGETQYF	TGTGCCTGGACCGCCGGAGAGACCCAGTACTTC
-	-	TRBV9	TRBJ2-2	CASSVGAGRDTGELFF	TGTGCCAGCAGCGTAGGGGCAGGGAGAGACACCGGGGAGCTGTTTTTT
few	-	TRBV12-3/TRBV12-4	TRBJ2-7	CASSLLAYYEQYF	TGTGCCAGCAGTTTACTAGCTTATTACGAGCAGTACTTC